This T cell receptor (beta chain) emerged from a study of regulatory T cells in long-lasting Graves disease. Study-wide results and limits: Peripheral blood was the sole material, not thyroid tissue.

Many counts were recorded for this clonotype. What it binds is not known. Documented time point: newly diagnosed GD, antithyroid drugs for less than 3 months. RNA extracted from PBMCs served as the sequencing template. Building the TCR beta libraries relied on iRepertoire HTBI primers, and CDR3 regions underwent Arm-PCR. TCRdb re-derived calls from the multiplex PCR reads in MiXCR, one entry per CDR3 protein. This repertoire shows about 460,000 distinct CDR3 sequences, 12% to 15% found once; its top ten account for under 20%. With 7 bases clipped from V and 5 bases from J, the junction kept 10 bases outside the gene matches. There are 15 residues in the CDR3. Germline V gene data show CDR1 as MNHEY and CDR2 as SMNVEV (reference sequence). These records were also assigned to another study, of T cells in Graves' hyperthyroidism and ophthalmopathy. That source notes: The TCR CDR3 was amplified in a first-round RT-PCR using the HTBI primer set.

The gene calls are TRBV27 and TRBJ2-3; 9 bases match TRBD2. The material was peripheral blood mononuclear cells (PBMCs), obtained at new diagnosis, from a patient treated with antithyroid drugs. The TCR was taken from a woman aged 45 to 65 with Graves disease. CDR3 amino acids: CASTLTSGRGDTQYF. CDR3 bases: TGTGCCAGCACCCTCACTAGCGGGCGCGGAGATACGCAGTATTTT.